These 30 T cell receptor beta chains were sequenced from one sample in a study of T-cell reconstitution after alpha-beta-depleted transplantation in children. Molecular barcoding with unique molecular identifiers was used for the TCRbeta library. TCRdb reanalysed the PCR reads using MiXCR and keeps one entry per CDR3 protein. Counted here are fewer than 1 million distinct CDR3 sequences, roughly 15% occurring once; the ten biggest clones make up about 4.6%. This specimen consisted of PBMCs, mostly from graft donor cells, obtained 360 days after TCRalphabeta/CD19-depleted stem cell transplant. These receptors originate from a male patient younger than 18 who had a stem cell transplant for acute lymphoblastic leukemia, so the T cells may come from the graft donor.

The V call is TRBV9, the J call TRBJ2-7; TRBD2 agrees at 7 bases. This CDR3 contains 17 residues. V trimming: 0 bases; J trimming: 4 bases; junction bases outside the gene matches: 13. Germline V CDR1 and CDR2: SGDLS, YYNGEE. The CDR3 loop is CASSVEGTTTSGYEQYF. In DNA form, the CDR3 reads TGTGCCAGCAGCGTAGAGGGGACTACCACTTCTGGGTACGAGCAGTACTTC.

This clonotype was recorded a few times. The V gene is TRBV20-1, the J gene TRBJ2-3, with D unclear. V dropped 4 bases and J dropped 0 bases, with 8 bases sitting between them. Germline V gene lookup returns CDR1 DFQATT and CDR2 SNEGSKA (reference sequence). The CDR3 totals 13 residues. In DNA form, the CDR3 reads TGCAGTGCTAATGATGAGAGCACAGATACGCAGTATTTT. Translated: CSANDESTDTQYF.

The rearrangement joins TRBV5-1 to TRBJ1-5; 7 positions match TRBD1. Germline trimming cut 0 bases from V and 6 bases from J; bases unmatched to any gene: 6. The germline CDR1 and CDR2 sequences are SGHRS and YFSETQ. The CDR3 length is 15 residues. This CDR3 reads CASSLVGGAGQPQHF. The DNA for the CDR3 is TGCGCCAGCAGCTTGGTAGGGGGCGCAGGTCAGCCCCAGCATTTT. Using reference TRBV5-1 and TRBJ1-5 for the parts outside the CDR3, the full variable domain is KAGVTQTPRYLIKTRGQQVTLSCSPISGHRSVSWYQQTPGQGLQFLFEYFSETQRNKGNFPGRFSGRQFSNSRSEMNVSTLELGDSALYLCASSLVGGAGQPQHFGDGTRLSIL.

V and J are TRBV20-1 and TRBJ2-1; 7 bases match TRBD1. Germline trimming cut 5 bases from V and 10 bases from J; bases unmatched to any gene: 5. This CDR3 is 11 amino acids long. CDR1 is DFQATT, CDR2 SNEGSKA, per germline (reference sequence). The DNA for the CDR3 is TGCAGTGCTGCACAGGGGCAGGAGCAGTTCTTC. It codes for CSAAQGQEQFF.

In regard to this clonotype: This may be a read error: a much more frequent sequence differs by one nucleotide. The DNA of the CDR3 is TGTGCCAGCACCTTGGGACAGGCTTATGGCTACACCTTC. This encodes CASTLGQAYGYTF. The chain recombines TRBV6-2 or TRBV6-3 with TRBJ1-2; 8 bases are a match to TRBD1. CDR3 length: 13 residues. Germline trimming cut 7 bases from V and 5 bases from J; bases unmatched to any gene: 6. The germline CDR1 and CDR2 sequences are MNHEY and SVGEGT.

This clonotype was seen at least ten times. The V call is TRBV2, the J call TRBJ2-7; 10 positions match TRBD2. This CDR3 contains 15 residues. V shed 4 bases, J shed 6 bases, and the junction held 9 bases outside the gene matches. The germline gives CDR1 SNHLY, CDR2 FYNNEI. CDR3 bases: TGTGCCAGCAGTGTAGGGACTAGCGTGCGCCCCGAGCAGTACTTC. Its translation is CASSVGTSVRPEQYF.

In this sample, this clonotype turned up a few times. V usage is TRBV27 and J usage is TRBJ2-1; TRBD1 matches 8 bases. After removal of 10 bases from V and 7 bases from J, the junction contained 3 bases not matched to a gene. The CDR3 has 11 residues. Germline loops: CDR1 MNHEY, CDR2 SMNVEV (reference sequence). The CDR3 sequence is CATNRGNEQFF. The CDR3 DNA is TGTGCCACGAACAGGGGGAATGAGCAGTTCTTC.

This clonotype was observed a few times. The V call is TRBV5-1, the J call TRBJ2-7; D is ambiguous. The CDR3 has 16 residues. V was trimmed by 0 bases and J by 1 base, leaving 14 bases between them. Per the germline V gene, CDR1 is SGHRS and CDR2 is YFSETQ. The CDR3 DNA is TGCGCCAGCAGCTTGGCCGTCGGCACTCTGTCCTACGAGCAGTACTTC. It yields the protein CASSLAVGTLSYEQYF.

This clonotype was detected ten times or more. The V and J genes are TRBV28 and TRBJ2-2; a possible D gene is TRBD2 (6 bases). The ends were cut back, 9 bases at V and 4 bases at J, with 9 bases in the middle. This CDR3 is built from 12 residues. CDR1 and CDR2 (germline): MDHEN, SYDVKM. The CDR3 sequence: CARSGGTGELFF. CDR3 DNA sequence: TGTGCCAGGTCCGGGGGCACCGGGGAGCTGTTTTTT.

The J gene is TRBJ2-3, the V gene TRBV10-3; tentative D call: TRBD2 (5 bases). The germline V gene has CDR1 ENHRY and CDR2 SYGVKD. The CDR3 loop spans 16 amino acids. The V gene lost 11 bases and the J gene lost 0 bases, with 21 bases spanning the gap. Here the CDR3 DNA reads TGTGCCTCCCGCGGAGGAAAGGGATTTAGCACAGATACGCAGTATTTT. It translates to CASRGGKGFSTDTQYF.

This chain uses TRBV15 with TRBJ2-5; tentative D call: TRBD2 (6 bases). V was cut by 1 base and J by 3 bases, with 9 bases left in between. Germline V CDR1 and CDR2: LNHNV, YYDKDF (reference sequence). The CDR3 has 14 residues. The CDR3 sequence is CATSRVGGKETQYF. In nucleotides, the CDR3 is TGTGCCACCAGCAGAGTAGGAGGGAAAGAGACCCAGTACTTC.

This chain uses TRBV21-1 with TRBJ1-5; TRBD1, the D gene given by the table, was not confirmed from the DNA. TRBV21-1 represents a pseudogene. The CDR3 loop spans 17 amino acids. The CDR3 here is CASSIQLGDRLDQPQHF. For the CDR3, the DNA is TGTGCCAGCAGCATCCAACTTGGGGACAGGTTGGATCAGCCCCAGCATTTT.

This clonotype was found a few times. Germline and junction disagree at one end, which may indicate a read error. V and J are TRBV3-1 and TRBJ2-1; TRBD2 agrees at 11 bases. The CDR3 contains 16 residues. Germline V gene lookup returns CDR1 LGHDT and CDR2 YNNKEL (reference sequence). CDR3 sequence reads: CASRQVAGGPLDEQFF. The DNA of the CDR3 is TGTGCCAGCAGGCAAGTAGCGGGAGGGCCCCTGGATGAGCAGTTCTTC.

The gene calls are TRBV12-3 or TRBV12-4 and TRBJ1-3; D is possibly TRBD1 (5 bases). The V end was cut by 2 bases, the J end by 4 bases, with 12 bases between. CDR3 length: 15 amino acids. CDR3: CASSLRRGTGNTIYF. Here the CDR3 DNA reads TGTGCCAGCAGTTTACGGAGAGGGACGGGAAACACCATATATTTT.

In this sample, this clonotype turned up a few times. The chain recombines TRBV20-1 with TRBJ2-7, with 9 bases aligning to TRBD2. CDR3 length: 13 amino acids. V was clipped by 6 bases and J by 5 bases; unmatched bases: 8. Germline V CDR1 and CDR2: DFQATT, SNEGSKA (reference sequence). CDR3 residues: CSARPGLAHEQYF. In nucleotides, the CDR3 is TGCAGTGCGAGACCGGGACTAGCTCACGAGCAGTACTTC.

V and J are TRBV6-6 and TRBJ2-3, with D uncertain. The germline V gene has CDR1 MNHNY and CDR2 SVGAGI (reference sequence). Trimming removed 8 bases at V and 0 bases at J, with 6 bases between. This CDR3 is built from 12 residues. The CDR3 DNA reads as TGTGCCAGCCTCTCTAGCACAGATACGCAGTATTTT. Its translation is CASLSSTDTQYF.

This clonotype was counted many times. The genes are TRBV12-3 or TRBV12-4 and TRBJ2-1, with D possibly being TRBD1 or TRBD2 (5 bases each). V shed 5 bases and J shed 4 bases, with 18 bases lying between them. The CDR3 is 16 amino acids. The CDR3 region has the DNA TGTGCCAGCAGTCCCGGGACCTTAAGGGGTTACAATGAGCAGTTCTTC. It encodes CASSPGTLRGYNEQFF.

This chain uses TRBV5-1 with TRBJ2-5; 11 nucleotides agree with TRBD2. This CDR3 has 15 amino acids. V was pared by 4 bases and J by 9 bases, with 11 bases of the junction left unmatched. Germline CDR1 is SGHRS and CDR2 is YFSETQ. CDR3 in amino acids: CASSAGTSGLQAQYF. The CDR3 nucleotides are TGCGCCAGCAGCGCCGGGACTAGCGGCCTACAGGCCCAGTACTTC.

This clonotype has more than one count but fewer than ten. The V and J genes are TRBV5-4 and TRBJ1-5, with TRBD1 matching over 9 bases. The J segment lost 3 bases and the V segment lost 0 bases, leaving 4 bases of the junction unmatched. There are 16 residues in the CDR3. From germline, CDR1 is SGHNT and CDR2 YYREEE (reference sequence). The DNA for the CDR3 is TGTGCCAGCAGCTTGGGGGGACAGGGCCTCAATCAGCCCCAGCATTTT. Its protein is CASSLGGQGLNQPQHF.

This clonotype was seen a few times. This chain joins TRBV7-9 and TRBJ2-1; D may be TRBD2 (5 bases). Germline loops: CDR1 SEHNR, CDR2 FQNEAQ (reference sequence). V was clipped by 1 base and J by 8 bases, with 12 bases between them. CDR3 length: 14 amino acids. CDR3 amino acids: CASSLVVGVDEQFF. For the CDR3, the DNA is TGTGCCAGCAGCTTAGTGGTGGGAGTGGATGAGCAGTTCTTC.

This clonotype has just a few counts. CDR3 residues: CATSRKTSGRKQWDTQYF. Here the CDR3 DNA reads TGTGCCACCAGCAGAAAGACTAGCGGGAGGAAACAGTGGGATACGCAGTATTTT. V is TRBV15 and J is TRBJ2-3; 13 bases match TRBD2. This CDR3 contains 18 residues. The V and J ends lost 2 bases and 6 bases, in that order; junction bases with no gene match: 11. Per the germline V gene, CDR1 is LNHNV and CDR2 is YYDKDF (reference sequence).

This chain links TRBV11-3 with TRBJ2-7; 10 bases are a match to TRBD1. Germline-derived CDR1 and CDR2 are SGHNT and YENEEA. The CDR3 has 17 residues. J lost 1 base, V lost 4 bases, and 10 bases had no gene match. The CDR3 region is CASSSGETGGRSYEQYF. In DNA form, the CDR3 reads TGTGCCAGCAGCTCTGGGGAGACAGGGGGCAGATCCTACGAGCAGTACTTC. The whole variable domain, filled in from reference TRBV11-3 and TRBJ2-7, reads EAGVVQSPRYKIIEKKQPVAFWCNPISGHNTLYWYLQNLGQGPELLIRYENEEAVDDSQLPKDRFSAERLKGVDSTLKIQPAELGDSAVYLCASSSGETGGRSYEQYFGPGTRLTVT.

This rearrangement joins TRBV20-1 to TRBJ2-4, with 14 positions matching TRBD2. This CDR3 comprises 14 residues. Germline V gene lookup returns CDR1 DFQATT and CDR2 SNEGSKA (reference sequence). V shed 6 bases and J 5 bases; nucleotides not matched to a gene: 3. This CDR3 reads CSAGLAGAQNIQYF. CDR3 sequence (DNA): TGCAGTGCGGGACTAGCGGGAGCGCAAAACATTCAGTACTTC.

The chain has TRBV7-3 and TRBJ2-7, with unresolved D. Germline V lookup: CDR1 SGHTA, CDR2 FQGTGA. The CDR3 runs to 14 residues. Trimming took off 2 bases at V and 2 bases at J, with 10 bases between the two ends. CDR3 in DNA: TGTGCCAGCAGCTTATCCGCTCCAACCTACGAGCAGTACTTC. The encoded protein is CASSLSAPTYEQYF.

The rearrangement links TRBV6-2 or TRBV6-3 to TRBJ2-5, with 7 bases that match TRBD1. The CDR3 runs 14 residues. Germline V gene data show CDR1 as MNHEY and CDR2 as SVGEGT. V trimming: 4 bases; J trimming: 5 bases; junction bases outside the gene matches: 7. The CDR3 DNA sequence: TGTGCCAGCAGTTTGACAGGGACGGAGGAGACCCAGTACTTC. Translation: CASSLTGTEETQYF.

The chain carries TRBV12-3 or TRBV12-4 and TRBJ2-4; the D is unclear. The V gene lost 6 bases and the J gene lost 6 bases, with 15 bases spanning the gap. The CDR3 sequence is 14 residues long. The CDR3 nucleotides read TGTGCCAGCAGCCCAGGCTCCCGTGGAAACATTCAGTACTTC. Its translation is CASSPGSRGNIQYF.

The CDR3 DNA follows: TGTGCCAGCAGTCGAGGGACAGGATTGAACACTGAAGCTTTCTTT. Its protein is CASSRGTGLNTEAFF. J is TRBJ1-1 and V is TRBV6-1; TRBD1 aligns across 8 bases. The CDR3 is 15 amino acids. CDR1 and CDR2 from the germline V gene are MNHNS and SASEGT. V shed 5 bases and J 0 bases; nucleotides not matched to a gene: 5.

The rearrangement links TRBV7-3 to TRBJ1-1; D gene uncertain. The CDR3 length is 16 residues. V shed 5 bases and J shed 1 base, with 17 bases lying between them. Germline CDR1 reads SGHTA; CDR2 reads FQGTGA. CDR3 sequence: CASSPLRQPSNTEAFF. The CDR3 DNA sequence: TGTGCCAGCAGCCCATTGAGGCAGCCTTCGAACACTGAAGCTTTCTTT.

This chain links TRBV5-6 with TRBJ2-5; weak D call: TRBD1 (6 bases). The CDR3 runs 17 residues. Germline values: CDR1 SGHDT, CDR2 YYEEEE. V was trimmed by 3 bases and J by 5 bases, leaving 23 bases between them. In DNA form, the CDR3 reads TGTGCCAGCAGCTCCTTGAGGCAATGGGGGCCCGGCGAGACCCAGTACTTC. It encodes CASSSLRQWGPGETQYF.

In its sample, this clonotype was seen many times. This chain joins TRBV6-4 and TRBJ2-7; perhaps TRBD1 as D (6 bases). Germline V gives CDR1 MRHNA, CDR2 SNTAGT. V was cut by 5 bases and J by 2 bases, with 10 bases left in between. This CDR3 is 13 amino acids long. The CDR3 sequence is CASSFDRPYEQYF. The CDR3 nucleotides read TGTGCCAGCAGTTTCGACAGGCCCTACGAGCAGTACTTC.